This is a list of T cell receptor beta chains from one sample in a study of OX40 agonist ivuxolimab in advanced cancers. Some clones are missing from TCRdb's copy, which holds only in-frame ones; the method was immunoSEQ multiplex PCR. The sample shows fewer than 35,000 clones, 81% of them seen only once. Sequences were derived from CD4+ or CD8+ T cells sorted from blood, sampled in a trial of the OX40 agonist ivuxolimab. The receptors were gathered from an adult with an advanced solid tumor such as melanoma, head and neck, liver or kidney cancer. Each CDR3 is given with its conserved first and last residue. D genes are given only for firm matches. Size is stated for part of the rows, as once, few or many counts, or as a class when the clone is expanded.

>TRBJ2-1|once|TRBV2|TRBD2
TGTGCCAGCAGTGGACTAGCGGGCTCCTACAATGAGCAGTTCTTC
CASSGLAGSYNEQFF
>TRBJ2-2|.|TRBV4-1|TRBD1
TGCGCCAGTAACACAGGGGCGAACACCGGGGAGCTGTTTTTT
CASNTGANTGELFF
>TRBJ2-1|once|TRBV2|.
TGTGCCAGCAGGCCGGGACTGGAACACAATGAGCAGTTCTTC
CASRPGLEHNEQFF
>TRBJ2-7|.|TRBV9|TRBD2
TGTGCCAGCAGCGCTGGGACTAGCGGGAACGAGCAGTACTTC
CASSAGTSGNEQYF
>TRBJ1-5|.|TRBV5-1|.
TGCGCCAGCAAAGGCGGCCAAACCTATAGCAATCAGCCCCAGCATTTT
CASKGGQTYSNQPQHF
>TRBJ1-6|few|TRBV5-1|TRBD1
TGCGCCAGCAGCTCGGGACAGGGACATTCACCCCTCCACTTT
CASSSGQGHSPLHF
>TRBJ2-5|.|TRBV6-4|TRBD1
TGTGCCAGCACCGTTAACTCAACCGGGACAGGGAACTTC
CASTVNSTGTGNF
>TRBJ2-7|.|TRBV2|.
TGTGCCAGCAGTGAAGCCCCCACAACAGCCTACGAGCAGTACTTC
CASSEAPTTAYEQYF
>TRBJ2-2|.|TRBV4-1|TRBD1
TGCGCCAGCAGCCAAGAGGGCGGGACAGGGATAAACAAGGCCGGGGAGCTGTTTTTT
CASSQEGGTGINKAGELFF
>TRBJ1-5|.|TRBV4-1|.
TGCGCCAGCAGCCTCAGAATCTGGAATCAGCCCCAGCATTTT
CASSLRIWNQPQHF
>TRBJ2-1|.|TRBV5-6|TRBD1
TGTGCCAGCAGCTTGTCCGGGACAGGGGGAGCAGATGAGCAGTTCTTC
CASSLSGTGGADEQFF
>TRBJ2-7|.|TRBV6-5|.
TGTGCCAGCACCTCAAGGACGGAGACTCCCTACGAGCAGTACTTC
CASTSRTETPYEQYF
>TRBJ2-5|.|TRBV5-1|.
TGCGCCAGCTCCCCCTCTGTCGGTGGGAGGCAAGAGACCCAGTACTTC
CASSPSVGGRQETQYF
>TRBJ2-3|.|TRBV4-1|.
TGCGCCAGCAGCCAACCTAGCACAGATACGCAGTATTTT
CASSQPSTDTQYF
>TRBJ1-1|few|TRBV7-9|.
TGTGCCAGCACCCTCCGTCAGGGAGGGGCTGAAGCTTTCTTT
CASTLRQGGAEAFF